These 12 T cell receptor beta chains share one sample of origin, sequenced in a study of long-term antiretroviral therapy in people with HIV. immunoSEQ v3.0 was run at survey level. Assay used: immunoSEQ multiplex PCR; TCRdb lists only in-frame clones, some missing. In the table there are tens of thousands of clones, 83% of which are singletons. This sample comprised unsorted PBMCs, obtained 0.4 years before starting antiretroviral therapy. Receptors originate from a man aged 18-30 years with HIV.

CDR3 loop: CASSLWENTDTQYF. In DNA form, the CDR3 reads TGTGCCAGCAGCTTATGGGAAAACACAGATACGCAGTATTTT. The chain combines TRBV7-9 with TRBJ2-3, with D unresolved. Between the trimmed V and J ends, which lost 2 bases and 2 bases, there was a span of 8 bases. The CDR3 sequence is 14 residues long. Germline lookup yields CDR1 SEHNR and CDR2 FQNEAQ (reference sequence).

This clone came up a few times. The chain links TRBV29-1 to TRBJ1-2; D ambiguous. V was shortened by 5 bases and J by 0 bases, with 7 bases between the two germline ends. The CDR3 covers 12 residues. The germline CDR1 and CDR2 sequences are SQVTM and ANQGSEA. In DNA, the CDR3 is TGCAGCGTTTCGGGGACTAACTATGGCTACACCTTC. Translation gives CSVSGTNYGYTF. The variable domain in full, completed from reference TRBV29-1 and TRBJ1-2, reads SAVISQKPSRDICQRGTSLTIQCQVDSQVTMMFWYRQQPGQSLTLIATANQGSEATYESGFVIDKFPISRPNLTFSTLTVSNMSPEDSSIYLCSVSGTNYGYTFGSGTRLTVV.

The chain has TRBV25-1 and TRBJ2-2; D might be TRBD1 or TRBD2, each matching 5 bases. Trimming took off 8 bases at V and 1 base at J, with 5 bases between the two ends. Germline V lookup: CDR1 MGHDK, CDR2 SYGVNS. CDR3 length: 12 residues. The CDR3 DNA sequence: TGTGCCAGCGGGGGGAACACCGGGGAGCTGTTTTTT. It encodes CASGGNTGELFF.

This rearrangement joins TRBV27 to TRBJ2-1, with D perhaps matching TRBD2 (5 bases). CDR1 is MNHEY, CDR2 SMNVEV, per germline (reference sequence). The CDR3 loop spans 15 amino acids. V gave up 4 bases and J gave up 8 bases, with 18 bases separating them. The CDR3, as DNA: TGTGCCAGCAGTTCCCGAGGGAGCCCATGGGATGAGCAGTTCTTC. Translating gives CASSSRGSPWDEQFF.

The V and J genes are TRBV6-5 and TRBJ2-7; TRBD1 might be the D (6 bases). Germline assignment: CDR1 MNHEY and CDR2 SVGAGI. There are 15 residues in the CDR3. V was pared by 6 bases and J by 4 bases, with 19 bases between. In nucleotides, the CDR3 is TGTGCCAGCAGAAAAAAACACAGGGTTACGTACGAGCAGTACTTC. The encoded protein is CASRKKHRVTYEQYF.

The chain links TRBV19 to TRBJ2-6, with D tentatively TRBD1 or TRBD2 (6 bases each). The CDR3 runs to 15 residues. Germline assignment: CDR1 LNHDA and CDR2 SQIVND (reference sequence). V lost 8 bases, J lost 1 base, and 12 bases lay in between. The CDR3 region has the DNA TGTGCCAGTGGCTTAGGGGGGTCTGGGGCCAACGTCCTGACTTTC. Its translation is CASGLGGSGANVLTF.

This clone was detected only once. The J gene is TRBJ1-2, the V gene TRBV7-8; 8 bases agree with TRBD1. Germline values: CDR1 SGHVS, CDR2 FQNEAQ. The CDR3 has 17 amino acids. V lost 5 bases and J lost 4; bases outside the gene matches: 15. The CDR3 region has the DNA TGTGCCAGCAGCCCTGATGGTGGGCAGGGGGCCCGCTATGGCTACACCTTC. It codes for CASSPDGGQGARYGYTF.

This clone was recorded once. The V and J genes are TRBV18 and TRBJ2-6, with a possible D match to TRBD2 (6 bases). Germline CDR1 reads KGHSH; CDR2 reads LQKENI. This CDR3 has 18 amino acids. V was shortened by 3 bases and J by 1 base, with 16 bases between the two germline ends. The CDR3 spells CASSPYPGGLSGANVLTF. The CDR3 bases are TGTGCCAGCTCACCGTACCCTGGAGGGCTGTCTGGGGCCAACGTCCTGACTTTC.

V is TRBV19 and J is TRBJ1-3; TRBD1 is a possible D gene (6 bases). The germline V and J ends were trimmed by 7 bases and 2 bases, with 15 bases remaining between them. The germline gives CDR1 LNHDA, CDR2 SQIVND (reference sequence). CDR3 size: 15 residues. CDR3 bases: TGTGCCAGTACCCCGGACAGCCGCACTGGAAACACCATATATTTT. The encoded protein is CASTPDSRTGNTIYF.

The CDR3 DNA sequence: TGTGCCAGTAGGGGGGGGTGGACAAGAAACACCGGGGAGCTGTTTTTT. Its protein is CASRGGWTRNTGELFF. The V gene is TRBV19, the J gene TRBJ2-2; 7 bases are a match to TRBD2. The CDR3 consists of 16 residues. The V and J ends lost 6 bases and 2 bases, in that order; junction bases with no gene match: 9. Germline V CDR1 and CDR2: LNHDA, SQIVND (reference sequence). Combining the CDR3 with reference TRBV19 and TRBJ2-2 gives the whole variable domain DGGITQSPKYLFRKEGQNVTLSCEQNLNHDAMYWYRQDPGQGLRLIYYSQIVNDFQKGDIAEGYSVSREKKESFPLTVTSAQKNPTAFYLCASRGGWTRNTGELFFGEGSRLTVL.

The V call is TRBV19, the J call TRBJ2-5; TRBD1 matches at 7 bases. The CDR3 is made up of 16 amino acids. Germline-derived CDR1 and CDR2 are LNHDA and SQIVND (reference sequence). Unmatched junction bases numbered 14, after V lost 6 bases and J lost 4 bases. The CDR3 protein is CASSIGASSGGETQYF. CDR3 DNA: TGTGCCAGTAGCATCGGTGCTAGCTCAGGGGGAGAGACCCAGTACTTC.

The J gene is TRBJ1-6, the V gene TRBV5-1; TRBD1 is a possible D gene (5 bases). The germline V gene has CDR1 SGHRS and CDR2 YFSETQ. The CDR3 extends over 14 amino acids. V shed 4 bases and J shed 10 bases, with 15 bases lying between them. The CDR3 region has the DNA TGCGCCAGCAGCCGTGACCGGGGGTTGTCACCCCTCCACTTT. Its translation: CASSRDRGLSPLHF.